Listed here is a single TCR beta chain. No antigen is known for it. The data were produced by immunoSEQ multiplex PCR, yet TCRdb's version contains in-frame clones alone and is incomplete. Of 2,500,000 or so clones in the sample, roughly 93% were seen once. This specimen comes from a study of shared clonotypes between healthy human individuals. Overall study context: Each donor contributed plates that comprised three CD4 naive, three CD4 memory, two CD8 naive and one CD8 memory. Points from the study as a whole: Clonotype sharing among donors was expected to depend on sequencing depth. Relative to their counterparts shared across all four donors, non-shared clonotypes exhibited diminished generation probabilities. Sorted-subset sequencing, rarefaction showed, was incomplete despite large depth.

Per the germline V gene, CDR1 is LGHNA and CDR2 is YNFKEQ. This CDR3 is 17 amino acids long. V trimming: 4 bases; J trimming: 6 bases; junction bases outside the gene matches: 9. This TCR was sampled from a man younger than 35 in good health. Some clones in this sample may be carry-over from other donors' samples. The genes are TRBV4-2 and TRBJ2-1; 13 bases fit TRBD2. The sample was naive CD4+ T cells from PBMCs. Subset meaning: CD45RA+ positively selected. Written as DNA, the CDR3 is TGTGCCAGCAGCCTCCCCCAGGGACTAGCGGGAACCAATGAGCAGTTCTTC. Translated: CASSLPQGLAGTNEQFF.